A selection of T cell receptor beta chains follows, all from one sample in a study of human T cells and chemical hapten exposure. TCRdb recomputed calls from the RACE reads with MiXCR, one row per CDR3 protein. Of roughly 160,000 distinct CDR3 sequences in the sample, 14% were seen once. The sequencing used whole blood, collected in connection with sensitization to the hapten diphenylcyclopropenone (DPC). The receptor set was obtained from a woman in her twenties or thirties with alopecia areata. Some clones in this sample may be carry-over from other donors' samples. Both conserved end residues are part of each CDR3. A D gene is named only where the DNA matches it firmly. Part of the rows lack a size; the others show once, few, many or a class for expanded clones.

D	V	J	size	CDR3	DNA
TRBD2	TRBV13	TRBJ2-3	NA	CASSLSGLAGRTDTQYF	TGTGCCAGCAGCTTAAGCGGACTAGCGGGGCGCACAGATACGCAGTATTTT
NA	TRBV20-1	TRBJ1-3	many	CSARPSDGSSGNTIYF	TGCAGTGCTAGACCGTCAGACGGCAGCTCTGGAAACACCATATATTTT
TRBD1	TRBV7-6	TRBJ2-1	NA	CASSRRRDRAGDEQFF	TGTGCCAGCAGCAGACGCCGGGACAGGGCGGGCGATGAGCAGTTCTTC
NA	TRBV29-1	TRBJ2-5	few	CSVKAGTGDQETQYF	TGCAGCGTCAAGGCCGGGACCGGGGATCAAGAGACCCAGTACTTC
NA	TRBV6-5	TRBJ2-3	few	CASSRQGFTDTQYF	TGTGCCAGCAGCCGTCAGGGGTTTACCGATACGCAGTATTTT
TRBD1	TRBV4-3	TRBJ1-1	NA	CAGSPGQQNTEAFF	TGCGCCGGCAGCCCGGGACAGCAGAACACTGAAGCTTTCTTT
NA	TRBV12-3/TRBV12-4	TRBJ1-6	NA	CASSLSLSGTANSPLPF	TGTGCCAGCAGTTTATCTCTATCCGGGACGGCGAATTCACCCCTCCCCTTT
TRBD1	TRBV6-5	TRBJ1-5	NA	CASSATGGHQPQHF	TGTGCCAGCAGCGCAACAGGGGGCCATCAGCCCCAGCATTTT
NA	TRBV28	TRBJ1-1	NA	CASKEGGTEAFF	TGTGCCAGCAAGGAGGGAGGAACTGAAGCTTTCTTT
NA	TRBV19	TRBJ1-2	many	CASRTYYGYTF	TGTGCCAGTAGGACATACTATGGCTACACCTTC
TRBD2	TRBV29-1	TRBJ2-1	many	CSVESSSGMVFF	TGCAGCGTTGAGAGCTCTAGCGGGATGGTGTTCTTC
NA	TRBV7-3	TRBJ1-1	many	CASSSTGGNTEAFF	TGTGCCAGCAGCTCCACCGGAGGGAACACTGAAGCTTTCTTT
TRBD2	TRBV10-1	TRBJ2-2	NA	CASVRPSSVFSGGAVF	TGCGCCAGCGTGCGGCCGTCTTCGGTATTCTCGGGGGGAGCTGTTTTT
TRBD2	TRBV9	TRBJ2-1	NA	CASSGGGLVSYNEQFF	TGTGCCAGCAGCGGAGGCGGACTAGTCTCCTACAATGAGCAGTTCTTC
NA	TRBV5-4	TRBJ1-2	few	CASSFSGTDGYTF	TGTGCCAGCAGCTTCTCAGGGACTGATGGCTACACCTTC
NA	TRBV9	TRBJ1-2	NA	CASSVDQSYGYTF	TGTGCCAGCAGCGTCGATCAGAGCTATGGCTACACCTTC
NA	TRBV25-1	TRBJ1-5	many	CASSDRRSNQPQHF	TGTGCCAGCAGTGACAGGAGGAGCAATCAGCCCCAGCATTTT
NA	TRBV4-1	TRBJ2-7	NA	CASSQAGLDEQYF	TGCGCCAGCAGCCAAGCAGGGTTGGACGAGCAGTACTTC
TRBD2	TRBV30	TRBJ2-7	few	CAWQLLGTSGSYEQYF	TGTGCCTGGCAGCTTCTCGGGACTAGCGGCTCCTACGAGCAGTACTTC
NA	TRBV12-3/TRBV12-4	TRBJ1-5	few	CASSHRVDQPQHF	TGTGCCAGCAGCCACAGGGTTGATCAGCCCCAGCATTTT
NA	TRBV10-2	TRBJ2-1	NA	CASGEGHEQFF	TGCGCCAGCGGCGAGGGCCATGAGCAGTTCTTC
NA	TRBV28	TRBJ2-1	many	CASSKPPGPEEQFF	TGTGCCAGCAGTAAGCCCCCGGGACCCGAAGAGCAGTTCTTC
NA	TRBV14	TRBJ2-1	NA	CASSQVGIEQFF	TGTGCCAGCAGCCAAGTGGGGATTGAGCAGTTCTTC
TRBD1	TRBV12-5	TRBJ2-2	many	CASGFGTGGDRELFF	TGTGCTAGTGGCTTTGGGACAGGGGGGGACCGGGAGCTGTTTTTT
NA	TRBV7-2	TRBJ2-7	NA	CASSRRLGYEQYF	TGTGCCAGCAGCCGGAGGCTAGGGTACGAGCAGTACTTC
TRBD2	TRBV27	TRBJ2-2	few	CASSLTSGGPTGELFF	TGTGCCAGCAGTCTGACTAGCGGGGGCCCCACCGGGGAGCTGTTTTTT
NA	TRBV20-1	TRBJ1-4	NA	CSARAEKLFF	TGCAGTGCGAGGGCGGAAAAACTGTTTTTT
NA	TRBV28	TRBJ2-1	NA	CASSSTGSDEQFF	TGTGCCAGCAGCTCAACAGGGTCGGATGAGCAGTTCTTC
NA	TRBV3-1	TRBJ2-7	few	CASSQVPDPNEQYF	TGTGCCAGCAGCCAAGTCCCCGATCCGAACGAGCAGTACTTC
NA	TRBV11-2	TRBJ2-3	NA	CASSSYFRSAQDTQYF	TGTGCCAGCAGCTCCTACTTTCGCAGCGCCCAAGATACGCAGTATTTT
NA	TRBV5-4	TRBJ2-4	NA	CASSMDTQPQNIQYF	TGTGCCAGCAGCATGGACACCCAGCCCCAAAACATTCAGTACTTC
NA	TRBV29-1	TRBJ2-2	many	CSVAIGVNTGELFF	TGCAGCGTTGCCATCGGGGTGAACACCGGGGAGCTGTTTTTT
NA	TRBV5-1	TRBJ2-1	many	CASSLVGGRSYNEQFF	TGCGCCAGCAGCTTGGTCGGGGGAAGATCGTACAATGAGCAGTTCTTC
TRBD1	TRBV29-1	TRBJ2-7	many	CSVAAIQGATYEQYF	TGCAGCGTTGCCGCAATACAGGGGGCGACCTACGAGCAGTACTTC
TRBD2	TRBV6-2/TRBV6-3	TRBJ2-7	many	CATARAGGSYEQYF	TGTGCCACGGCCCGGGCGGGAGGTTCCTACGAGCAGTACTTC
TRBD1	TRBV7-9	TRBJ2-7	NA	CASSLVRQGTYEQYF	TGTGCCAGCAGCTTAGTGCGACAGGGCACCTACGAGCAGTACTTC
TRBD1	TRBV6-1	TRBJ1-4	few	CASSEAAGTGDEKLFF	TGTGCCAGCAGTGAAGCGGCCGGGACAGGGGATGAAAAACTGTTTTTT